These 11 T cell receptor beta chains came from one sample sequenced in a study of T-cell reconstitution after alpha-beta-depleted transplantation in children. During its preparation, the TCRbeta library received unique molecular identifiers. MiXCR was run by TCRdb on the PCR reads, yielding one entry per CDR3 protein. The table includes about 580,000 distinct CDR3 sequences, 25% to 30% detected once. Here the sequenced sample was PBMCs, taken before TCRalphabeta/CD19-depleted stem cell transplant. The receptors stem from a boy younger than two with Wiskott-Aldrich syndrome, due to receive a stem cell transplant.

The V gene is TRBV12-3 or TRBV12-4, the J gene TRBJ2-5; D is unresolved. V lost 0 bases and J 0 bases, leaving 2 bases between the germline ends. The CDR3 totals 13 residues. The CDR3 nucleotides are TGTGCCAGCAGTTTAGCGTACCAAGAGACCCAGTACTTC. Translation gives CASSLAYQETQYF.

A few counts support this clonotype. DNA of the CDR3: TGCGCCAGCAGCCCCGGGGTAGCAGCAGGCACAGATACGCAGTATTTT. This encodes CASSPGVAAGTDTQYF. The chain has TRBV5-1 and TRBJ2-3; possibly TRBD2 for D (5 bases). Per the germline V gene, CDR1 is SGHRS and CDR2 is YFSETQ. Trimming stripped 4 bases from V and 1 base from J, with 16 bases between. The CDR3 contains 16 residues.

The chain is built from TRBV28 and TRBJ1-6; unclear D gene. The V end was cut by 7 bases, the J end by 14 bases, with 9 bases between. CDR1 is MDHEN and CDR2 is SYDVKM in the germline V gene. The CDR3 is 10 amino acids. The CDR3: CASKSVTLHF. Here the CDR3 DNA reads TGTGCCAGCAAATCCGTCACCCTCCACTTT.

This clonotype came up a few times. V is TRBV20-1 and J is TRBJ2-1; no reliable D call. V lost 5 bases to trimming and J lost 0 bases, with 14 bases between them. CDR3 length: 15 amino acids. Germline loops: CDR1 DFQATT, CDR2 SNEGSKA (reference sequence). The CDR3 DNA sequence: TGCAGTGCTGGGCTTGGCGTGAGCTCCTACAATGAGCAGTTCTTC. It yields the protein CSAGLGVSSYNEQFF.

This clonotype was seen only a few times. V is TRBV28 and J is TRBJ2-1; tentatively, D is TRBD1 or TRBD2 (5 bases each). Germline V gene data show CDR1 as MDHEN and CDR2 as SYDVKM. The germline V and J ends were trimmed by 3 bases and 6 bases, with 9 bases remaining between them. The CDR3 contains 13 residues. The CDR3 is CASSLRGVNEQFF. Written as DNA, the CDR3 is TGTGCCAGCAGTTTGAGGGGTGTCAATGAGCAGTTCTTC.

The chain employs TRBV28 and TRBJ2-3; D remains unclear. Deletions cut 5 bases from V and 6 bases from J, with 9 bases between. The CDR3 runs 12 residues. Germline values: CDR1 MDHEN, CDR2 SYDVKM. The CDR3 DNA reads as TGTGCCAGCAGTCCCGTTCCCGATACGCAGTATTTT. It codes for CASSPVPDTQYF.

The rearrangement uses TRBV29-1 and TRBJ2-5; 8 positions match TRBD2. Germline V gives CDR1 SQVTM, CDR2 ANQGSEA. V lost 5 bases and J lost 1; bases outside the gene matches: 3. The CDR3 loop spans 13 amino acids. CDR3 sequence reads: CSVSSGSQETQYF. CDR3 coding DNA: TGCAGCGTTTCAAGCGGGAGCCAAGAGACCCAGTACTTC.

There are a few counts of this clonotype. The DNA of the CDR3 is TGTGCCAGCAGTACCCGACGGGGCCAAGAGACCCAGTACTTC. It yields the protein CASSTRRGQETQYF. The chain has TRBV12-3 or TRBV12-4 and TRBJ2-5; perhaps TRBD2 as D (5 bases). CDR3 size: 14 residues. Trimming pared 5 bases from V and 1 base from J, leaving 11 bases between.

This clonotype has more than one count but fewer than ten. J is TRBJ2-1 and V is TRBV5-1; no definite D call. Germline V gene lookup returns CDR1 SGHRS and CDR2 YFSETQ. V gave up 0 bases and J gave up 10 bases, with 11 bases separating them. The length of the CDR3 is 13 residues. CDR3 coding DNA: TGCGCCAGCAGCTTGGATTTGGGTGGAGAGCAGTTCTTC. This encodes CASSLDLGGEQFF.

This clonotype was detected a few times. The chain carries TRBV27 and TRBJ1-6; the D is unclear. This CDR3 region has 15 residues. The germline gives CDR1 MNHEY, CDR2 SMNVEV (reference sequence). V lost 0 bases to trimming and J lost 8 bases, with 11 bases between them. CDR3: CASSLSHSQHSPLHF. CDR3 nucleotide sequence: TGTGCCAGCAGTTTATCACACAGCCAACATTCACCCCTCCACTTT.

This chain connects TRBV5-1 to TRBJ1-1; D is possibly TRBD1 (6 bases). There are 14 residues in the CDR3. The germline CDR1 and CDR2 sequences are SGHRS and YFSETQ. The V end was cut by 5 bases, the J end by 6 bases, with 17 bases between. The CDR3: CASRGGAMGSEAFF. The CDR3 nucleotides read TGCGCCAGCAGAGGGGGGGCGATGGGTTCTGAAGCTTTCTTT. The full variable domain, completed using reference TRBV5-1 and TRBJ1-1, is KAGVTQTPRYLIKTRGQQVTLSCSPISGHRSVSWYQQTPGQGLQFLFEYFSETQRNKGNFPGRFSGRQFSNSRSEMNVSTLELGDSALYLCASRGGAMGSEAFFGQGTRLTVV.